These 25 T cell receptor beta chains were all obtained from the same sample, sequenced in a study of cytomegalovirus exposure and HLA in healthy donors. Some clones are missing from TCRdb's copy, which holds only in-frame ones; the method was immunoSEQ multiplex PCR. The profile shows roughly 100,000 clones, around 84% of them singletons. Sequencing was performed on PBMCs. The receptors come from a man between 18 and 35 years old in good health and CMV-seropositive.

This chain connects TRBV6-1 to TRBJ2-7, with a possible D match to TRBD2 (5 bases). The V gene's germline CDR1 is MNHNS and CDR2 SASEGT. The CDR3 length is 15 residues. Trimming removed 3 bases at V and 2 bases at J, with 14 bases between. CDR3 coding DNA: TGTGCCAGCAGTGACTACAGTCTGGAGGCCTACGAGCAGTACGTC. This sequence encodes CASSDYSLEAYEQYV.

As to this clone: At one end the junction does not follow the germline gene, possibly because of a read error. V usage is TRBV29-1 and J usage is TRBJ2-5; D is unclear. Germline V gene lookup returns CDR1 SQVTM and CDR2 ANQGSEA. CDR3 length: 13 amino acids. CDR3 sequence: CSVQDSYQETQYF. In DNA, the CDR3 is TGCAGCGTTCAAGACTCGTACCAAGAGACCCAGTACTTC.

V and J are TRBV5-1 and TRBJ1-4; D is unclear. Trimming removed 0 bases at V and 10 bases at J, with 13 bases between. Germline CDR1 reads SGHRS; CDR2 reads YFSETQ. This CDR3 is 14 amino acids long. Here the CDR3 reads CASSLDITEGKLFF. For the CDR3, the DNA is TGCGCCAGCAGCTTGGACATAACCGAGGGAAAACTGTTTTTT.

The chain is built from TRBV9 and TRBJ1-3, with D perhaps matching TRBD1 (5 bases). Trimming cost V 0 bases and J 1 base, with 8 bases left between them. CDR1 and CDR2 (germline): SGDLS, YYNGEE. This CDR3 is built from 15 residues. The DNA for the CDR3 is TGTGCCAGCAGCGTAGACCAGGGTTCTGGAAACACCATATATTTT. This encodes CASSVDQGSGNTIYF.

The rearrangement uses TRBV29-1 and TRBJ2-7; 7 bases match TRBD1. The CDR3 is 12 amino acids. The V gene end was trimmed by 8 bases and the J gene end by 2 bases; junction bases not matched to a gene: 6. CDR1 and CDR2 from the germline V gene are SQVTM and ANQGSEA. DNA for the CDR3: TGCAGCATCTCCGGGACAGCCTACGAGCAGTACTTC. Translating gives CSISGTAYEQYF.

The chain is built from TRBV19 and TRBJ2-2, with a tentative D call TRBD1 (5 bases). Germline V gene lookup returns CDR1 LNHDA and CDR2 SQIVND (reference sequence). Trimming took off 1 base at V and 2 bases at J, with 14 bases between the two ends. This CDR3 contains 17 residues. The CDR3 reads CASSIGQYTKNTGELFF. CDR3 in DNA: TGTGCCAGTAGTATAGGACAGTACACAAAAAACACCGGGGAGCTGTTTTTT.

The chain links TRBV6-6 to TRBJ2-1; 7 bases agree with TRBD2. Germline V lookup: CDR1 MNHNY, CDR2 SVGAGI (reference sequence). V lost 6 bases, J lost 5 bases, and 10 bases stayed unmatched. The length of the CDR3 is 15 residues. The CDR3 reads CASRHDFGGDNEQFF. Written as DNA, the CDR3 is TGTGCCAGCAGACACGACTTTGGGGGGGACAATGAGCAGTTCTTC.

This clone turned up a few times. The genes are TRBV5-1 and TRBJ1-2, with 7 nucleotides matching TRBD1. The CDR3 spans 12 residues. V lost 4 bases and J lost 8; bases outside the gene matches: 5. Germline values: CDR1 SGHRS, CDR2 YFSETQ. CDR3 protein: CASSLSGGGYTF. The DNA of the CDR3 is TGCGCCAGCAGCCTCTCAGGGGGAGGCTACACCTTC.

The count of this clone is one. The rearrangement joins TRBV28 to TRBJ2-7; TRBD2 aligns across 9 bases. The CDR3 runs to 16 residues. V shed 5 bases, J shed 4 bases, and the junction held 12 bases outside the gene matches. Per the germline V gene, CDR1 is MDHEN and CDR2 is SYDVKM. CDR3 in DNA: TGTGCCAGCAGTCCGCGGCTCGGGACTAGCAGGTACGAGCAGTACTTC. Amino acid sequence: CASSPRLGTSRYEQYF.

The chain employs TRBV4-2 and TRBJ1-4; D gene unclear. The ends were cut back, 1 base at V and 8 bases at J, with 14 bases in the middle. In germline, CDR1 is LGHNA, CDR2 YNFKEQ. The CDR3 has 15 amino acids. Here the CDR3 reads CASSQVGGINEKLFF. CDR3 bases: TGTGCCAGCAGCCAAGTAGGAGGGATTAACGAAAAACTGTTTTTT.

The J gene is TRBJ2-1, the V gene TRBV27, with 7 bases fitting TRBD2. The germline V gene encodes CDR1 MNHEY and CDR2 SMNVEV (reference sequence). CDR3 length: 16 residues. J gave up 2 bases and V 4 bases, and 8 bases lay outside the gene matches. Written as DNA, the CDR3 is TGTGCCAGCAGTTCCCGCAGCGGGACCACCTACAATGAGCAGTTCTTC. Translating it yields CASSSRSGTTYNEQFF.

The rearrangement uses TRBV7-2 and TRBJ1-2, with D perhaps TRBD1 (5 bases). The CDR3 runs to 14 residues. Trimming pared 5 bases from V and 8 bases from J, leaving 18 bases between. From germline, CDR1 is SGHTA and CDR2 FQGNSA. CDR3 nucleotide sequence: TGTGCCAGCAGCACCCCGGGGGATTTAATCGGCTACACCTTC. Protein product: CASSTPGDLIGYTF.

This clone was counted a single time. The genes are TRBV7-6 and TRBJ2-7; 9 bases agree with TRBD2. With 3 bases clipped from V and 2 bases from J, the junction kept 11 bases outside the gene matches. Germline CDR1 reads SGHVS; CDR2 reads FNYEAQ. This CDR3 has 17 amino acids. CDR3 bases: TGTGCCAGCAGCTTGGGCTTGGGGCGGGAGGGAGCCTACGAGCAGTACGTC. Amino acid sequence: CASSLGLGREGAYEQYV.

CDR3 sequence reads: CASSQDPTGEETQYF. The DNA of the CDR3 is TGTGCCAGCAGCCAAGACCCAACAGGGGAAGAGACCCAGTACTTC. This rearrangement joins TRBV4-2 to TRBJ2-5; 7 bases line up with TRBD1. Germline-derived CDR1 and CDR2 are LGHNA and YNFKEQ. This CDR3 has 15 amino acids. With V trimmed by 0 bases and J by 3 bases, 4 bases remained unmatched.

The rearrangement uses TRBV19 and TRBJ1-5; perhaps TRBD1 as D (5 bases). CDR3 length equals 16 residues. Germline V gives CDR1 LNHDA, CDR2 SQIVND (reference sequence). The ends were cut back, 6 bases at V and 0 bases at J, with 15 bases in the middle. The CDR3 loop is CASRPWGIHSNQPQHF. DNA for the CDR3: TGTGCCAGTAGACCCTGGGGCATCCATAGCAATCAGCCCCAGCATTTT.

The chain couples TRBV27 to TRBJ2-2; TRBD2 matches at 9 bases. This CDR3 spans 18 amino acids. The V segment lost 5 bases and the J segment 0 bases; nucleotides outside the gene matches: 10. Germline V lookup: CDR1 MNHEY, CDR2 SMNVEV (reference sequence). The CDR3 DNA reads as TGTGCCAGCAGTCTTGGACTAGCGCTAATGGCGAACACCGGGGAGCTGTTTTTT. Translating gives CASSLGLALMANTGELFF.

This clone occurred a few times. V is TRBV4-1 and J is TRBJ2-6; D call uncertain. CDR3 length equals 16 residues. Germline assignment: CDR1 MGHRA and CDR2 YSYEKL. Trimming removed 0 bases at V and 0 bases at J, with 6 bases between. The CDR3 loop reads CASSQESSSGANVLTF. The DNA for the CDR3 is TGCGCCAGCAGCCAAGAAAGTAGCTCTGGGGCCAACGTCCTGACTTTC.

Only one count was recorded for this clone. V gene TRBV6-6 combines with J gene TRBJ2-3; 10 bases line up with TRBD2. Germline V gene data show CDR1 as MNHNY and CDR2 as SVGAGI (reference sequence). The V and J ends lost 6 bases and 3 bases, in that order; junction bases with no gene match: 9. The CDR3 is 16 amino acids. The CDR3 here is CASSPSDSGRTDTQYF. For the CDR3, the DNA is TGTGCCAGCAGCCCTTCGGATAGCGGGAGGACAGATACGCAGTATTTT.

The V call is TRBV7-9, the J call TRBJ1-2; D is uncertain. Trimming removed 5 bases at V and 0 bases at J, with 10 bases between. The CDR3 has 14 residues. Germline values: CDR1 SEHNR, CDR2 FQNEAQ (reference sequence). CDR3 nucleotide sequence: TGTGCCAGCAGCACCGTCGGGGCTAACTATGGCTACACCTTC. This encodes CASSTVGANYGYTF.

In nucleotides, the CDR3 is TGCGCCAGCAGCTCATCCCGGGAGGGCCTAGCGGGCACCACCGGGGAGCTGTTTTTT. Protein: CASSSSREGLAGTTGELFF. J is TRBJ2-2 and V is TRBV5-1; the match to TRBD2 covers 8 bases. With V trimmed by 3 bases and J by 4 bases, 17 bases remained unmatched. There are 19 residues in the CDR3. The germline V gene encodes CDR1 SGHRS and CDR2 YFSETQ. Drawing the rest from reference TRBV5-1 and TRBJ2-2, the complete variable domain is KAGVTQTPRYLIKTRGQQVTLSCSPISGHRSVSWYQQTPGQGLQFLFEYFSETQRNKGNFPGRFSGRQFSNSRSEMNVSTLELGDSALYLCASSSSREGLAGTTGELFFGEGSRLTVL.

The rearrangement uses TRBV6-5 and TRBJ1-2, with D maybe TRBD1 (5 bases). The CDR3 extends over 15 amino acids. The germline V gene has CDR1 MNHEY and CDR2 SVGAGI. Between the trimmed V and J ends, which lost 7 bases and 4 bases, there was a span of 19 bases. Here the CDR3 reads CASTSRVSSTYGYTF. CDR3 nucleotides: TGTGCCAGCACCTCCAGGGTTAGTTCCACCTATGGCTACACCTTC.

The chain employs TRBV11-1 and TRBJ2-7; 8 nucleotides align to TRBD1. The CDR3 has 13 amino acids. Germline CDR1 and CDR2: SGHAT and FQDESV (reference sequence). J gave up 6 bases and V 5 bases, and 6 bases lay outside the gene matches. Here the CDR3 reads CASSLGRGLEQYF. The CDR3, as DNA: TGTGCCAGCAGCCTCGGCAGGGGGCTCGAGCAGTACTTC.

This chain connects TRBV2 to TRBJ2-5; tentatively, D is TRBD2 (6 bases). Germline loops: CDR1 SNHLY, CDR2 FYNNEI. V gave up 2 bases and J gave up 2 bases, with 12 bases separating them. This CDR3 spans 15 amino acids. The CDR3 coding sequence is TGTGCCAGCAGTGAAATAGGGAGGACTCAAGAGACCCAGTACTTC. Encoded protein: CASSEIGRTQETQYF.

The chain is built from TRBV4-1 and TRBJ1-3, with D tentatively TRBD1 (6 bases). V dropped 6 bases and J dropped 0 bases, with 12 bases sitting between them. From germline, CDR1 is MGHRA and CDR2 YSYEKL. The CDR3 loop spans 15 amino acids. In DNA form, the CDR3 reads TGCGCCAGCAGGCCGAGGGGGAACTCTGGAAACACCATATATTTT. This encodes CASRPRGNSGNTIYF.

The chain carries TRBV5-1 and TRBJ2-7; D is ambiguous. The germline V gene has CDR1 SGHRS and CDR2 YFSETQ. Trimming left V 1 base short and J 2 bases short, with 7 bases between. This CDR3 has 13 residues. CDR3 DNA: TGCGCCAGCAGCTTGACAGTAACCTACGAGCAGTACTTC. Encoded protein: CASSLTVTYEQYF.